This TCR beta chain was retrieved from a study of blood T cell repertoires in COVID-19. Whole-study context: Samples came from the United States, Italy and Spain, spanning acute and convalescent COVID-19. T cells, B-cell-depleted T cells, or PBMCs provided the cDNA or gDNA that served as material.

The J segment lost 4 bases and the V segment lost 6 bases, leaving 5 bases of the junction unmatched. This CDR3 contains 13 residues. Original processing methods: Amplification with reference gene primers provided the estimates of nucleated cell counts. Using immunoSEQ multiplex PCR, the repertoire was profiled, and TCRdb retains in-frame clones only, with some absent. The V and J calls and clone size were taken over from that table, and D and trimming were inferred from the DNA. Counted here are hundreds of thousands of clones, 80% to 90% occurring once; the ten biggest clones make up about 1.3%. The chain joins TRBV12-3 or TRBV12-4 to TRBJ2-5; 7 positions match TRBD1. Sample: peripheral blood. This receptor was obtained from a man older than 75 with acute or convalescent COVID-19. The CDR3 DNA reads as TGTGCCAGCAGGATAGGGGGCGGAGAGACCCAGTACTTC. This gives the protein CASRIGGGETQYF.